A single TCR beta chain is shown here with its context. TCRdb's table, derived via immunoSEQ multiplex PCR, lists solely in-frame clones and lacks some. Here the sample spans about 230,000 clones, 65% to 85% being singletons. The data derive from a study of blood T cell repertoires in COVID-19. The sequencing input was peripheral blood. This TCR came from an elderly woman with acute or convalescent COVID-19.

DNA for the CDR3: TGTGCCAGCGAGAGTGACAGGGGCGACTATGGCTACACCTTC. Its protein product is CASESDRGDYGYTF. The chain combines TRBV2 with TRBJ1-2; 8 bases fit TRBD1. Germline V gives CDR1 SNHLY, CDR2 FYNNEI. This CDR3 region has 14 residues. V trimming: 8 bases; J trimming: 3 bases; junction bases outside the gene matches: 8.